This T cell receptor beta chain was found in a study of circulating and synovial CD4+ cells in juvenile arthritis. Overall study findings and caveats: Traditional Vbeta family usage analysis missed the pathogenic-like versus bulk difference. CPL and bulk CD4 samples differed at least tenfold in T cell genomes.

With regard to this clone: Its antigen is unknown.

TCRdb's table, derived via immunoSEQ multiplex PCR, lists solely in-frame clones and lacks some. The sample lists fewer than 40,000 clones; less than 97% were seen once. Samples derive from patients with active juvenile idiopathic arthritis. Germline-derived CDR1 and CDR2 are ENHRY and SYGVKD. V shed 6 bases, J shed 4 bases, and the junction held 6 bases outside the gene matches. The CDR3 loop spans 14 amino acids. The chain uses TRBV10-3 and TRBJ2-5; 9 bases agree with TRBD1. The source of this sequence is a human donor with juvenile idiopathic arthritis. The sample taken for sequencing was CD4+ T cells from blood. Here the CDR3 DNA reads TGTGCCATCAGGCCGGGACAGGGCCCAGAGACCCAGTACTTC. Translation gives CAIRPGQGPETQYF.